This TCR beta chain derives from a study of PD-1 blockade in classical Hodgkin lymphoma. Study-wide context: Patients had nivolumab dosed at 3 mg/kg, delivered intravenously every 2 weeks.

Notes on this clone: Its antigen is undetermined.

CDR3 size: 14 residues. Germline CDR1 and CDR2: SEHNR and FQNEAQ (reference sequence). V shed 5 bases, J shed 7 bases, and the junction held 6 bases outside the gene matches. Time point noted: cycle 4 day 1 (C4D1), after less than seven weeks of nivolumab. All patients experienced relapse after autologous stem cell transplantation, and brentuximab vedotin exposure was variable. Repertoires were generated with immunoSEQ multiplex PCR, while TCRdb's copy carries only in-frame clones and drops some. The data contain about 22,000 clones, about 68% of them singletons. Overall study results and limits: It was among complete responders that baseline diversity resembled that of newly diagnosed patients. In newly diagnosed patients, baseline TCR diversity was reportedly below that of healthy donors.

V is TRBV7-9 and J is TRBJ2-1, with TRBD1 matching 9 bases. The TCR comes from a human donor with classical Hodgkin lymphoma. The material was peripheral blood mononuclear cells (PBMCs), obtained before the fourth cycle of nivolumab. This CDR3 reads CASSVTGTGNEQFF. The CDR3 DNA follows: TGTGCCAGCAGCGTCACCGGGACAGGGAATGAGCAGTTCTTC.